This T cell receptor beta chain was documented in a study of blood T cell repertoires in COVID-19. Study context: Samples came from the United States, Italy and Spain, spanning acute and convalescent COVID-19. Sources were T cells, B-cell-depleted T cells, or PBMCs; the material itself was cDNA or gDNA.

Some clones are missing from TCRdb's copy, which holds only in-frame ones; the method was immunoSEQ multiplex PCR. The table shows approximately 70,000 clones, with 70% to 80% occurring only once. This clone was seen just once. The germline CDR1 and CDR2 sequences are MNHNS and SASEGT. V dropped 1 base and J dropped 8; count of bases not matched to a gene: 7. This CDR3 contains 16 residues. This TCR came from a man aged 55 to 70 with active or convalescent COVID-19. This sequence joins TRBV6-1 and TRBJ1-6; 8 nucleotides align to TRBD1. The sequenced sample was peripheral blood. CDR3 in DNA: TGTGCCAGCAGTGAAGGGACAGGGCGAGGGGATTCACCCCTCCACTTT. This sequence encodes CASSEGTGRGDSPLHF.